The 19 T cell receptor beta chains given below trace back to one sample, sequenced in a study of T cells in Graves' hyperthyroidism and ophthalmopathy. RNA transcripts gave rise to amplified TCR beta CDR3 regions. When the TCR CDR3 underwent first-round RT-PCR, the HTBI primer set was used. TCRdb independently ran MiXCR on the multiplex PCR reads; one entry per CDR3 protein. The sample contains 300,000 to 450,000 distinct CDR3 sequences, approximately 15% of which appear only once. Specimen: blood. These receptors originate from a man younger than 45 with Graves' hyperthyroidism that later progressed to Graves' ophthalmopathy.

In its sample, this clonotype was seen many times. This chain uses TRBV12-3 or TRBV12-4 with TRBJ1-1; D remains ambiguous. V was clipped by 8 bases and J by 4 bases, with 20 bases between them. CDR3 length: 15 residues. The CDR3 DNA is TGTGCCAGCCGCCCTACTGCTGGGCGGGGCACTGAAGCTTTCTTT. Protein sequence: CASRPTAGRGTEAFF.

This clonotype has just a few counts. The chain employs TRBV28 and TRBJ2-3, with D maybe TRBD2 (5 bases). The V end lost 3 bases, the J end lost 4 bases, and 8 bases lay between the germline ends. This CDR3 spans 13 amino acids. Germline V gene data show CDR1 as MDHEN and CDR2 as SYDVKM. CDR3 in amino acids: CASSFEGPDTQYF. CDR3 nucleotide sequence: TGTGCCAGCAGTTTTGAGGGCCCAGATACGCAGTATTTT. The variable domain in full, with the rest retrieved from reference TRBV28 and TRBJ2-3, is DVKVTQSSRYLVKRTGEKVFLECVQDMDHENMFWYRQDPGLGLRLIYFSYDVKMKEKGDIPEGYSVSREKKERFSLILESASTNQTSMYLCASSFEGPDTQYFGPGTRLTVL.

Ten or more counts support this clonotype. V gene TRBV28 combines with J gene TRBJ1-4, with 7 bases that match TRBD1. The CDR3 runs to 14 residues. In germline, CDR1 is MDHEN, CDR2 SYDVKM. V dropped 6 bases and J dropped 8; count of bases not matched to a gene: 9. DNA for the CDR3: TGTGCCAGCAGCACCGGGACAGAGAAGGAAAAACTGTTTTTT. It yields the protein CASSTGTEKEKLFF.

V and J are TRBV5-1 and TRBJ2-5; D may be TRBD1 or TRBD2 (5 bases each). The germline V gene has CDR1 SGHRS and CDR2 YFSETQ. The CDR3 contains 16 residues. Trimming took off 4 bases at V and 1 base at J, with 17 bases between the two ends. DNA for the CDR3: TGCGCCAGCAGCAAGGGGACCGCGCTTGTCCAAGAGACCCAGTACTTC. Its translation: CASSKGTALVQETQYF. The variable domain in full, completed from reference TRBV5-1 and TRBJ2-5, reads KAGVTQTPRYLIKTRGQQVTLSCSPISGHRSVSWYQQTPGQGLQFLFEYFSETQRNKGNFPGRFSGRQFSNSRSEMNVSTLELGDSALYLCASSKGTALVQETQYFGPGTRLLVL.

Many counts were recorded for this clonotype. The genes are TRBV20-1 and TRBJ1-6, with D uncertain. Germline CDR1 reads DFQATT; CDR2 reads SNEGSKA (reference sequence). V was clipped by 0 bases and J by 8 bases, with 5 bases between them. The CDR3 contains 12 residues. CDR3 sequence (DNA): TGCAGTGCTAGAGATTCGGATTCACCCCTCCACTTT. This codes for CSARDSDSPLHF.

The sample holds many counts of this clonotype. The genes are TRBV7-9 and TRBJ1-1, with a possible D match to TRBD1 (5 bases). Germline lookup yields CDR1 SEHNR and CDR2 FQNEAQ (reference sequence). The ends were cut back, 0 bases at V and 2 bases at J, with 7 bases in the middle. The CDR3 has 14 residues. CDR3 sequence: CASSLAQANTEAFF. Written as DNA, the CDR3 is TGTGCCAGCAGCTTAGCACAGGCAAACACTGAAGCTTTCTTT. Full variable domain (outside the CDR3, taken from reference TRBV7-9 and TRBJ1-1): DTGVSQNPRHKITKRGQNVTFRCDPISEHNRLYWYRQTLGQGPEFLTYFQNEAQLEKSRLLSDRFSAERPKGSFSTLEIQRTEQGDSAMYLCASSLAQANTEAFFGQGTRLTVV.

This clonotype was counted at least ten times. The CDR3 sequence: CASRLDRKVGELFF. The DNA for the CDR3 is TGTGCCAGCAGACTTGACAGGAAGGTCGGGGAGCTGTTTTTT. V gene TRBV6-9 combines with J gene TRBJ2-2, with D maybe TRBD1 (6 bases). V lost 6 bases, J lost 7 bases, and 15 bases lay in between. The CDR3 is 14 amino acids. Germline lookup yields CDR1 MNHGY and CDR2 SVAAGI.

The genes are TRBV7-2 and TRBJ1-6, with D tentatively TRBD1 (5 bases). The V and J ends lost 2 bases and 7 bases respectively, with 15 bases between them. The CDR3 consists of 16 residues. Per germline, CDR1 SGHTA and CDR2 FQGNSA. CDR3 coding DNA: TGTGCCAGCAGCTTAACGGGTGGGGCGCGGAATTCACCCCTCCACTTT. Protein: CASSLTGGARNSPLHF.

The chain carries TRBV13 and TRBJ2-2; the D gene is possibly TRBD1 (8 bases). Trimming left V 5 bases short and J 4 bases short, with 14 bases between. The CDR3 runs 15 residues. Germline-derived CDR1 and CDR2 are PRHDT and FYEKMQ (reference sequence). CDR3 coding DNA: TGTGCCAGCAGCCCGACAGGGGAGGGCACCGGGGAGCTGTTTTTT. It is translated as CASSPTGEGTGELFF.

This clonotype was picked up a small number of times. This chain links TRBV9 with TRBJ1-6, with D maybe TRBD1 (5 bases). CDR1 and CDR2 (germline): SGDLS, YYNGEE. The CDR3 loop spans 13 amino acids. The V end lost 4 bases, the J end lost 10 bases, and 12 bases lay between the germline ends. This CDR3 is CASSTGTGSPLHF. CDR3 in DNA: TGTGCCAGCAGCACGGGGACCGGCTCACCCCTCCACTTT. The whole variable domain, remainder taken from reference TRBV9 and TRBJ1-6, is DSGVTQTPKHLITATGQRVTLRCSPRSGDLSVYWYQQSLDQGLQFLIQYYNGEERAKGNILERFSAQQFPDLHSELNLSSLELGDSALYFCASSTGTGSPLHFGNGTRLTVT.

The chain links TRBV11-3 to TRBJ2-6; D remains unclear. This CDR3 comprises 15 residues. The germline CDR1 and CDR2 sequences are SGHNT and YENEEA. Between the trimmed V and J ends, which lost 4 bases and 1 base, there was a span of 8 bases. This CDR3 reads CASSSLASGANVLTF. CDR3 DNA sequence: TGTGCCAGCAGCTCCTTAGCATCTGGGGCCAACGTCCTGACTTTC.

Regarding this clonotype: A read error is possible here, since a much larger clone lies one base away. The V gene is TRBV12-3 or TRBV12-4, the J gene TRBJ2-1; 9 bases align to TRBD2. The CDR3 spans 15 residues. The CDR3 loop is CASSRGRGGYDEQFF. The CDR3 DNA follows: TGTGCCAGCAGCCGCGGGCGGGGGGGCTACGATGAGCAGTTCTTC.

This clonotype has ten or more counts. The chain employs TRBV12-3 or TRBV12-4 and TRBJ2-1, with 7 bases lining up with TRBD1. This CDR3 contains 15 residues. Unmatched junction bases numbered 14, after V lost 8 bases and J lost 7 bases. In DNA, the CDR3 is TGTGCCAGCGGTCGGGCTCCGGGACAGACAAATGAGCAGTTCTTC. Its protein is CASGRAPGQTNEQFF.

Ten or more counts support this clonotype. V usage is TRBV3-1 and J usage is TRBJ1-4; D not certain. V was shortened by 1 base and J by 2 bases, with 8 bases between the two germline ends. The CDR3 extends over 15 amino acids. From germline, CDR1 is LGHDT and CDR2 YNNKEL (reference sequence). The CDR3 loop reads CASSQVWATNEKLFF. The CDR3 bases are TGTGCCAGCAGCCAAGTCTGGGCTACTAATGAAAAACTGTTTTTT.

This clonotype was seen at least ten times. The V gene is TRBV7-9, the J gene TRBJ2-5; possibly TRBD2 for D (6 bases). CDR1 is SEHNR and CDR2 is FQNEAQ in the germline V gene (reference sequence). Trimming shortened V by 5 bases and J by 5 bases, and 15 bases separated the two germline ends. The CDR3 contains 14 residues. The CDR3, as DNA: TGTGCCAGCAGCCCTCGGGACTCATCGGAGACCCAGTACTTC. Translation: CASSPRDSSETQYF.

This clonotype was picked up many times. The chain couples TRBV11-3 to TRBJ1-1, with TRBD1 matching 8 bases. This CDR3 has 14 residues. V gave up 6 bases and J gave up 1 base; unmatched junction bases: 4. Germline loops: CDR1 SGHNT, CDR2 YENEEA. DNA for the CDR3: TGTGCCAGCAGAAGGACAGGGTCGAACACTGAAGCTTTCTTT. Amino acid sequence: CASRRTGSNTEAFF. Complete variable domain (other parts from reference TRBV11-3 and TRBJ1-1): EAGVVQSPRYKIIEKKQPVAFWCNPISGHNTLYWYLQNLGQGPELLIRYENEEAVDDSQLPKDRFSAERLKGVDSTLKIQPAELGDSAVYLCASRRTGSNTEAFFGQGTRLTVV.

The chain couples TRBV6-1 to TRBJ2-3; TRBD1 matches at 9 bases. The germline CDR1 and CDR2 sequences are MNHNS and SASEGT. The CDR3 consists of 13 residues. Trimming removed 6 bases from V and 13 bases from J; junction bases left unmatched: 11. Here the CDR3 reads CASSSGTGNFKYF. The DNA for the CDR3 is TGTGCCAGCAGCTCCGGGACAGGGAATTTCAAGTATTTT.

This clonotype was observed a handful of times. This could be a read error, since a much larger clone is one nucleotide away. The J gene is TRBJ1-1, the V gene TRBV18, with D possibly TRBD1 on 6 matching bases. Germline V gene sequence: CDR1 KGHSH, CDR2 LQKENI. This CDR3 region has 13 residues. The CDR3 nucleotides are TGTGCCAGCCCACCTCCAGGGGACACTGAAGCTTTCTTT. It codes for CASPPPGDTEAFF.

The rearrangement joins TRBV7-6 to TRBJ2-2, with D perhaps TRBD1 (6 bases). V shed 3 bases and J shed 0 bases, with 11 bases lying between them. CDR1 is SGHVS and CDR2 is FNYEAQ in the germline V gene. The length of the CDR3 is 16 residues. The CDR3 is CASSFGQTSNTGELFF. In DNA form, the CDR3 reads TGTGCCAGCAGCTTTGGACAGACTTCGAACACCGGGGAGCTGTTTTTT.